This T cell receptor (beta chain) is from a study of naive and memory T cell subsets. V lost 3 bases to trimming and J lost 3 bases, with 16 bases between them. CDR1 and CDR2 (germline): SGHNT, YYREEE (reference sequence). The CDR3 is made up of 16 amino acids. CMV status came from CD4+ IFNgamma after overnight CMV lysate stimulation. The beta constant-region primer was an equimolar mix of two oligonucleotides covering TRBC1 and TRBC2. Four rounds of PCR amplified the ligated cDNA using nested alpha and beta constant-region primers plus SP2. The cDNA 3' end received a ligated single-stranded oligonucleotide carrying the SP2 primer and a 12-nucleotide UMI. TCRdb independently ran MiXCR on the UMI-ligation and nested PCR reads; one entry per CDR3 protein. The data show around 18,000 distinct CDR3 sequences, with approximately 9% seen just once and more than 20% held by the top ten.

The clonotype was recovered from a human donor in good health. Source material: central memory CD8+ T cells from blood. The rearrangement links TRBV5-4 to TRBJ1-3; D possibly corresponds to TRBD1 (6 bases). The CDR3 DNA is TGTGCCAGCAGCTACCCGGACAGTCGGGATGGAAACACCATATATTTT. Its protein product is CASSYPDSRDGNTIYF.